These 16 T cell receptor beta chains came from one sample sequenced in a study of neurological immune-mediated disorders. One entry per CDR3 protein, called by TCRdb with MiXCR from the 5' RACE reads. The sample carries about 55,000 distinct CDR3 sequences, approximately 4% recorded once. Sequenced: PBMCs. Source of these receptors: a man between 50 and 59 years old with multiple sclerosis.

This clonotype came up many times. The chain employs TRBV5-8 and TRBJ1-5; D uncertain. V dropped 1 base and J dropped 3 bases, with 5 bases sitting between them. This CDR3 is built from 13 residues. Germline CDR1 SGHTS, CDR2 YDEGEE. CDR3 sequence (DNA): TGTGCCAGCAGCTTGCGTATCAATCAGCCCCAGCATTTT. It is translated as CASSLRINQPQHF.

This clonotype was seen repeatedly, ten times or more. The chain links TRBV5-1 to TRBJ1-6, with 8 bases lining up with TRBD1. The CDR3 consists of 14 residues. Germline V gene lookup returns CDR1 SGHRS and CDR2 YFSETQ. Trimming took 2 bases from V and 8 from J; bases not matched to a gene: 3. CDR3 nucleotides: TGCGCCAGCAGCTTCAAACAGGGGGATTCACCCCTCCACTTT. It specifies CASSFKQGDSPLHF.

In this sample, this clonotype turned up many times. V usage is TRBV7-9 and J usage is TRBJ2-7, with 9 bases identical to TRBD1. Germline V lookup: CDR1 SEHNR, CDR2 FQNEAQ (reference sequence). The CDR3 is 15 residues long. Trimming took 1 base from V and 2 from J; bases not matched to a gene: 3. CDR3: CASSLGGTGPYEQYF. DNA for the CDR3: TGTGCCAGCAGCTTAGGCGGGACAGGGCCCTACGAGCAGTACTTC.

This clonotype was recorded many times. The genes are TRBV5-1 and TRBJ2-3; 7 bases are a match to TRBD1. With V trimmed by 2 bases and J by 6 bases, 9 bases remained unmatched. Germline V gene sequence: CDR1 SGHRS, CDR2 YFSETQ. The CDR3 runs to 15 residues. This CDR3 is CASSLGGDGWDTQYF. The CDR3 DNA reads TGCGCCAGCAGCTTAGGGGGCGACGGTTGGGATACGCAGTATTTT.

As to this clonotype: At one end, the junction sequence differs from germline, possibly due to a read error. The chain employs TRBV5-1 and TRBJ1-5; 7 bases map to TRBD1. Germline assignment: CDR1 SGHRS and CDR2 YFSETQ. The CDR3 covers 15 residues. CDR3 loop: CASSLGDSDNQPQNF. The CDR3 DNA is TGCGCCAGCAGCTTGGGGGACAGTGACAATCAGCCCCAGAATTTT. Variable domain in full (rest from reference TRBV5-1 and TRBJ1-5): KAGVTQTPRYLIKTRGQQVTLSCSPISGHRSVSWYQQTPGQGLQFLFEYFSETQRNKGNFPGRFSGRQFSNSRSEMNVSTLELGDSALYLCASSLGDSDNQPQNFGDGTRLSIL.

This clonotype was seen only a few times. This chain uses TRBV5-6 with TRBJ2-3; 7 positions match TRBD1. CDR3 size: 15 residues. Germline V lookup: CDR1 SGHDT, CDR2 YYEEEE. J lost 0 bases, V lost 6 bases, and 7 bases had no gene match. CDR3 sequence (DNA): TGTGCCAGCATCGACCGGGACAGAAGCACAGATACGCAGTATTTT. Protein: CASIDRDRSTDTQYF.

The J gene is TRBJ2-2, the V gene TRBV29-1, with 8 bases lining up with TRBD1. The CDR3 sequence is 13 residues long. V trimming: 7 bases; J trimming: 6 bases; junction bases outside the gene matches: 7. Germline CDR1 SQVTM, CDR2 ANQGSEA. This CDR3 reads CSAKTGGAGELFF. The CDR3 DNA sequence: TGCAGCGCCAAAACAGGGGGAGCCGGGGAGCTGTTTTTT.

This clonotype was seen many times. The rearrangement links TRBV28 to TRBJ2-5; 8 positions match TRBD1. J lost 0 bases, V lost 5 bases, and 17 bases had no gene match. The CDR3 is 19 residues long. CDR1 and CDR2 (germline): MDHEN, SYDVKM. The CDR3 loop reads CASSTHRWDRSPYQETQYF. CDR3 bases: TGTGCCAGCAGTACCCACAGATGGGACAGGTCCCCGTACCAAGAGACCCAGTACTTC.

J is TRBJ2-7 and V is TRBV20-1; 9 bases fit TRBD1. Per germline, CDR1 DFQATT and CDR2 SNEGSKA (reference sequence). V was clipped by 5 bases and J by 2 bases; unmatched bases: 7. CDR3 length: 14 amino acids. In DNA, the CDR3 is TGCAGTGCTCCCGGGACAGGGCGTACCTACGAGCAGTACTTC. It yields the protein CSAPGTGRTYEQYF.

The chain links TRBV20-1 to TRBJ2-1; no firm D call. The CDR3 is 14 residues long. Germline-derived CDR1 and CDR2 are DFQATT and SNEGSKA (reference sequence). V gave up 2 bases and J gave up 6 bases, with 14 bases separating them. The CDR3: CSARLFSGPNEQFF. The DNA for the CDR3 is TGCAGTGCTAGACTGTTTTCCGGGCCCAATGAGCAGTTCTTC.

This clonotype was seen many times. The chain recombines TRBV5-1 with TRBJ2-3, with 7 bases fitting TRBD2. Germline V gene data show CDR1 as SGHRS and CDR2 as YFSETQ. The CDR3 sequence is 16 residues long. V lost 2 bases and J lost 0; bases outside the gene matches: 6. The CDR3 DNA follows: TGCGCCAGCAGCTTAGTATCGGGGGGTAGCACAGATACGCAGTATTTT. Its translation is CASSLVSGGSTDTQYF.

About this clonotype itself: A read error may explain this, as a much larger clone is one base away. This chain uses TRBV5-1 with TRBJ2-2; the D is unclear. The V gene's germline CDR1 is SGHRS and CDR2 YFSETQ. Trimming took 4 bases from V and 6 from J, leaving 7 bases between them. The CDR3 is made up of 12 amino acids. The CDR3 DNA reads TGCGCCAGCAGCGAAAGGGCCGGGGAGCTGTTTTTT. Translating it yields CASSERAGELFF.

This clonotype was observed at least ten times. This chain links TRBV5-1 with TRBJ1-2, with a possible D match to TRBD1 (5 bases). V gave up 6 bases and J gave up 2 bases, with 11 bases separating them. Germline CDR1 reads SGHRS; CDR2 reads YFSETQ. The CDR3 is 13 amino acids. For the CDR3, the DNA is TGCGCCAGCACAGGACACACCAACTATGGCTACACCTTC. The encoded protein is CASTGHTNYGYTF.

This clonotype has ten or more counts. The rearrangement uses TRBV2 and TRBJ2-5, with TRBD2 identical over 12 bases. Germline lookup yields CDR1 SNHLY and CDR2 FYNNEI. V was clipped by 6 bases and J by 5 bases; unmatched bases: 7. The CDR3 is made up of 15 amino acids. The CDR3 region has the DNA TGTGCCAGCAGCCGGACTAGCGGGGTTCGGGAGACCCAGTACTTC. It yields the protein CASSRTSGVRETQYF.

V and J are TRBV20-1 and TRBJ1-2; D is undetermined. The CDR3 covers 14 residues. Germline V lookup: CDR1 DFQATT, CDR2 SNEGSKA (reference sequence). The ends were cut back, 2 bases at V and 4 bases at J, with 14 bases in the middle. The CDR3 sequence is CSARRAGSSYGYTF. DNA of the CDR3: TGCAGTGCTAGAAGGGCAGGCAGTAGCTATGGCTACACCTTC.

A word on this clonotype: At one of its ends the junction is not consistent with the germline gene, which may arise from a read error. The chain combines TRBV19 with TRBJ1-3; D remains unclear. There are 12 residues in the CDR3. CDR1 is LNHDA, CDR2 SQIVND, per germline (reference sequence). CDR3 protein: CASSGSGKTIYF. The CDR3 coding sequence is TGTGCCAGTAGCGGGTCCGGAAAAACCATATATTTT.